At least ten counts were recorded for the clone carrying this T cell receptor (beta chain). Antigen unknown. Sequenced by immunoSEQ multiplex PCR; TCRdb stores in-frame clones only, minus some. The sample lists 850,000 to 1,200,000 clones; around 75% were seen once. V was clipped by 2 bases and J by 8 bases; unmatched bases: 4. The CDR3 is made up of 14 amino acids. CDR1 and CDR2 from the germline V gene are SGHAT and FQNNGV. These data originate in a study of shared clonotypes between healthy human individuals. Study-wide background: With ages of 18 to 49, the donors were two women and a few men. Study-wide results and caveats: Sampling involved blood alone; tissue repertoires likely differ.

Specimen: memory CD4+ T cells sorted from blood. Subset denoted: CD45RA-negative fraction. This sequence joins TRBV11-2 and TRBJ1-4; TRBD1 matches 8 bases. The clonotype originates from a man younger than 35 in good health. Here the CDR3 DNA reads TGTGCCAGCAGCTTATCCCAGGGGGCGGAAAAACTGTTTTTT. As protein: CASSLSQGAEKLFF.